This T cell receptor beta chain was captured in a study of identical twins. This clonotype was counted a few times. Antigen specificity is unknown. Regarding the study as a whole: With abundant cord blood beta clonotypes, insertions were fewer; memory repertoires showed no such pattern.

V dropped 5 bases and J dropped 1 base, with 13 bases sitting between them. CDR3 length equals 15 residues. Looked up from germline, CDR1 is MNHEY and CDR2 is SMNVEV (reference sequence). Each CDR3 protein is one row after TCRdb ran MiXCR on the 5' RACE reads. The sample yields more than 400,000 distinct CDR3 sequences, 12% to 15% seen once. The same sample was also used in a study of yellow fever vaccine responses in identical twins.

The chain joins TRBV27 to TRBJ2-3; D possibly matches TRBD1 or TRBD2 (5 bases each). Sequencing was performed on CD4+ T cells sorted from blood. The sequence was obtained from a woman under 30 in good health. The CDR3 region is CASSGQGSGTDTQYF. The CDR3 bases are TGTGCCAGCAGTGGCCAGGGTAGCGGCACAGATACGCAGTATTTT.